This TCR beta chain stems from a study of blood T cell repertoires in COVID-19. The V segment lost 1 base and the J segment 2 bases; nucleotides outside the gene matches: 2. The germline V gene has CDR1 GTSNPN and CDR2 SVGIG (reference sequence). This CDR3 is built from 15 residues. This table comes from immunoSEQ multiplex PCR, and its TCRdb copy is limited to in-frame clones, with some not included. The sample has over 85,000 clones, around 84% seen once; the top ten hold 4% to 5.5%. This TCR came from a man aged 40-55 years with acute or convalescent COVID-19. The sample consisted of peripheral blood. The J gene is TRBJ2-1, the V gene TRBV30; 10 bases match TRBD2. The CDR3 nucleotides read TGTGCCTGGAGTGGGACTAGCGGCACCTACAATGAGCAGTTCTTC. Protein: CAWSGTSGTYNEQFF. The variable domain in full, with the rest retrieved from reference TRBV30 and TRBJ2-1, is SQTIHQWPATLVQPVGSPLSLECTVEGTSNPNLYWYRQAAGRGLQLLFYSVGIGQISSEVPQNLSASRPQDRQFILSSKKLLLSDSGFYLCAWSGTSGTYNEQFFGPGTRLTVL.